The following is a T cell receptor (beta chain) sequence with its context. The data were produced by immunoSEQ multiplex PCR, yet TCRdb's version contains in-frame clones alone and is incomplete. In the table there are 15,000 or so clones, 80% of which are singletons. This sample stems from a study of OX40 agonist ivuxolimab in advanced cancers. The germline gives CDR1 MNHEY, CDR2 SMNVEV (reference sequence). This CDR3 is 18 amino acids long. Trimming shortened V by 11 bases and J by 6 bases, and 31 bases separated the two germline ends. The source was CD4+ or CD8+ T cells sorted from blood, collected in a trial of the OX40 agonist ivuxolimab. The chain couples TRBV27 to TRBJ1-4, with a weak D call TRBD1 (5 bases). This clonotype was sampled from an adult with an advanced solid tumor such as melanoma, head and neck, liver or kidney cancer. CDR3: CAFHHGGSGSSVDEKLFF. The CDR3 nucleotides are TGTGCCTTCCATCATGGGGGGTCGGGCAGTTCGGTGGATGAAAAACTGTTTTTT.